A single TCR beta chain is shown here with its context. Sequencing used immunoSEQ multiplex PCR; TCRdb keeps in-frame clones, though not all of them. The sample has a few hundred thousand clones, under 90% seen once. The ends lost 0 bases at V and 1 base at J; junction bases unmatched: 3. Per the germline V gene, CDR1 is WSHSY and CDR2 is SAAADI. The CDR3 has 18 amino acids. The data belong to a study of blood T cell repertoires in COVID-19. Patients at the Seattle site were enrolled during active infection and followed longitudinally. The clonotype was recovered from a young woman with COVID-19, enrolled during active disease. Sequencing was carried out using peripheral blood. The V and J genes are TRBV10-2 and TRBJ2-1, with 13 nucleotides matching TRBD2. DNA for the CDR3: TGCGCCAGCAGTGAGTCGACGGGACTAGCGGGGTCCTACAATGAGCAGTTCTTC. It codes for CASSESTGLAGSYNEQFF.